These 14 T cell receptor beta chains share one sample of origin, sequenced in a study of T cells in women clearing cervical HPV infection. TCRdb's table, derived via immunoSEQ multiplex PCR, lists solely in-frame clones and lacks some. This sample lists 30,000 to 40,000 clones; its ten largest clones have about 1.5%. Sample: blood buffy coat. These receptors were taken from a woman between 18 and 75 years old with a cervical HPV16 infection that either progressed to CIN3+ or cleared (not recorded which).

To note about this clone: The DNA ends 3 residues before the CDR3 does, and the rest of the CDR3 is filled in from the germline J gene. The V call is TRBV7-9, the J call TRBJ2-3; no definite D call. Trimming cost V 6 bases and J 0 bases, with 7 bases left between them. The CDR3 has 13 amino acids. Germline V gene sequence: CDR1 SEHNR, CDR2 FQNEAQ (reference sequence). The CDR3 loop is CASSTTSTDTQYF. The covered CDR3 bases are TGTGCCAGCAGTACGACTAGCACAGATACG.

As to this clone: From the germline J gene comes the end of the CDR3, since the read stops 3 residues before it. The chain carries TRBV30 and TRBJ2-6; D is uncertain. The V gene's germline CDR1 is GTSNPN and CDR2 SVGIG (reference sequence). This CDR3 region has 14 residues. V dropped 4 bases and J dropped 0 bases, with 7 bases sitting between them. CDR3: CAWIDNSGANVLTF. The covered CDR3 bases are TGTGCCTGGATAGACAACTCTGGGGCCAACGTC.

A note on this clone: The read terminates 3 residues before the CDR3 end, so the remaining end is supplied by the germline J gene. The chain joins TRBV7-9 to TRBJ2-3, with TRBD1 as a possible D gene (5 bases). This CDR3 is 14 amino acids long. The germline gives CDR1 SEHNR, CDR2 FQNEAQ (reference sequence). The DNA read from the CDR3 is TGTGCCAGCAGCTTAGCGACAGTAGGAGAGACG. It encodes CASSLATVGET. The complete CDR3 reads CASSLATVGETQYF.

Concerning this clone itself: The DNA ends 3 residues before the CDR3 does, and the rest of the CDR3 is filled in from the germline J gene. The rearrangement uses TRBV7-9 and TRBJ1-4, with D possibly TRBD1 on 5 matching bases. This CDR3 has 13 amino acids. CDR1 is SEHNR, CDR2 FQNEAQ, per germline (reference sequence). Partial CDR3 DNA: TGTGCCAGCAGCTTAACAGGCCCCACACCA. Protein sequence: CASSLTGPTP. The entire CDR3 sequence reads CASSLTGPTPLFF. Drawing the rest from reference TRBV7-9 and TRBJ1-4, the complete variable domain is DTGVSQNPRHKITKRGQNVTFRCDPISEHNRLYWYRQTLGQGPEFLTYFQNEAQLEKSRLLSDRFSAERPKGSFSTLEIQRTEQGDSAMYLCASSLTGPTPLFFGSGTQLSVL.

Notes on this clone: The read stops 3 residues short of the end of the CDR3; the missing end is completed from the germline J gene. The chain employs TRBV7-2 and TRBJ2-1, with D possibly being TRBD2 (6 bases). The V gene's germline CDR1 is SGHTA and CDR2 FQGNSA. Trimming left V 4 bases short and J 7 bases short, with 14 bases between. The CDR3 extends over 14 amino acids. CDR3 residues: CASSWWREGNEQFF. Incomplete CDR3 DNA: TGTGCCAGCAGCTGGTGGCGGGAAGGGAATGAG.

Turning to this clone: The CDR3 end is not reached by the read, which stops 3 residues before it; the germline J gene fills it in. J is TRBJ2-4 and V is TRBV11-2, with D maybe TRBD1 (6 bases). The CDR3 extends over 14 amino acids. From germline, CDR1 is SGHAT and CDR2 FQNNGV. CDR3 amino acids: CASSLDPGVAVQYF. The sequenced CDR3 bases are TGTGCCAGCAGCTTAGATCCAGGGGTGGCTGTT.

About this clone: The read finishes 3 residues shy of the CDR3 end, and the germline J gene is used to complete it. V and J are TRBV20-1 and TRBJ2-5; 7 nucleotides line up with TRBD2. Trimming took 6 bases from V and 1 from J; bases not matched to a gene: 11. The CDR3 totals 15 residues. CDR1 is DFQATT and CDR2 is SNEGSKA in the germline V gene (reference sequence). Here the CDR3 reads CSADPGTTPQETQYF. The CDR3 bases that were read are TGCAGTGCGGATCCAGGGACTACCCCCCAAGAGACC.

On this clone: The CDR3 end lies 3 residues beyond the end of the read and is filled in from the germline J gene. J is TRBJ1-4 and V is TRBV19; D is unclear. CDR3 size: 14 residues. With 5 bases removed from V and 3 bases from J, the gap between germline ends came to 10 bases. Germline V lookup: CDR1 LNHDA, CDR2 SQIVND (reference sequence). Partial CDR3 DNA: TGTGCCAGTAGTGACCTAGGTCCTAATGAAAAA. Translating it yields CASSDLGPNEK. The full CDR3 is CASSDLGPNEKLFF.

A remark on this clone: The read falls 3 residues short of the CDR3 end, and the missing part is taken from the germline J gene. The chain carries TRBV2 and TRBJ2-4; 10 bases align to TRBD2. The CDR3 covers 13 residues. Germline V gene sequence: CDR1 SNHLY, CDR2 FYNNEI. The CDR3: CASSIGLAETQYF. The part of the CDR3 DNA that was read is TGTGCCAGCAGTATTGGACTAGCGGAGACT.

Details on this clone: The read gets to within 3 residues of the CDR3 end, and the germline J gene fills in the rest. The chain joins TRBV2 to TRBJ2-4; tentative D call: TRBD2 (6 bases). The CDR3 runs to 14 residues. Germline CDR1 and CDR2: SNHLY and FYNNEI. The CDR3 protein is CASSVGGTQETQYF. The covered CDR3 bases are TGTGCCAGCAGTGTCGGGGGAACCCAAGAGACT.

About this clone: The read ends 3 residues early relative to the CDR3; the germline J gene fills the gap. The V gene is TRBV6-2 or TRBV6-3, the J gene TRBJ2-6, with 13 bases lining up with TRBD2. With V trimmed by 6 bases and J by 0 bases, 2 bases remained unmatched. Per germline, CDR1 MNHEY and CDR2 SVGEGT. The CDR3 runs 17 residues. CDR3: CASRTSGGSSGANVLTF. CDR3 DNA (partial): TGTGCCAGCAGGACTAGCGGGGGGAGCTCTGGGGCCAACGTC.

A remark on this clone: The read terminates 3 residues ahead of where the CDR3 ends, so the germline J gene completes it. The genes are TRBV7-6 and TRBJ2-3, with D perhaps matching TRBD2 (5 bases). The CDR3 covers 17 residues. Germline CDR1 and CDR2: SGHVS and FNYEAQ. Here the CDR3 reads CASSLEGSAGRQETQYF. CDR3 DNA (partial): TGTGCCAGCAGCTTAGAAGGGAGCGCGGGCCGCCAAGAGACG.

A remark on this clone: The sequenced fragment ends 3 residues before the CDR3 boundary, so the rest is inferred from the germline J gene. The chain carries TRBV5-1 and TRBJ2-3; 11 bases align to TRBD2. This CDR3 contains 18 residues. Germline CDR1 SGHRS, CDR2 YFSETQ. V was pared by 3 bases and J by 5 bases, with 14 bases of the junction left unmatched. The sequenced CDR3 bases are TGCGCCAGCAGCTCCGCACTAGCGGGAGTTTCGTATGTAGATACG. As protein: CASSSALAGVSYVDT. The CDR3 as a whole reads CASSSALAGVSYVDTQYF.

In the case of this clone: The CDR3 extends 3 residues past the end of the read, so its final part is completed from the germline J gene. V gene TRBV19 combines with J gene TRBJ2-4; 10 bases map to TRBD2. The ends lost 5 bases at V and 4 bases at J; junction bases unmatched: 5. The CDR3 totals 15 residues. Germline CDR1 LNHDA, CDR2 SQIVND (reference sequence). CDR3 sequence reads: CASSLLAGAKNIQYF. Partial CDR3 DNA: TGTGCCAGTAGTCTCCTAGCGGGGGCGAAAAACATT.